What follows are 21 T cell receptor beta chains derived from one specimen sequenced in a study of response to subunit inactivated influenza vaccine. TCRdb re-derived calls from the RT-PCR reads in MiXCR, one entry per CDR3 protein. The sample includes approximately 500,000 distinct CDR3 sequences, under 15% of them seen just once. The specimen comprised PBMCs from blood, sampled around seven weeks after vaccination. The receptor set was obtained from a man over 45 who received an inactivated influenza vaccine.

Only a few counts were recorded for this clonotype. CDR3 sequence: CASSLYRSAPEQFF. The CDR3 DNA reads as TGCGCCAGCAGCCTATATCGCAGTGCCCCTGAGCAGTTCTTC. The chain is built from TRBV4-3 and TRBJ2-1; D not resolved. The germline V gene has CDR1 LGHNA and CDR2 YSLEER. V lost 4 bases and J lost 9, with 16 bases in between. This CDR3 has 14 amino acids.

This clonotype was found many times. J is TRBJ2-7 and V is TRBV6-5, with a weak D call TRBD1 (5 bases). The CDR3 runs 13 residues. Trimming pared 2 bases from V and 4 bases from J, leaving 9 bases between. Germline values: CDR1 MNHEY, CDR2 SVGAGI. CDR3: CASSYQTAYEQYF. As DNA, the CDR3 is TGTGCCAGCAGTTACCAGACAGCGTACGAGCAGTACTTC.

This clonotype was found a few times. This chain uses TRBV24-1 with TRBJ2-1; 14 bases line up with TRBD2. Unmatched junction bases numbered 9, after V lost 4 bases and J lost 8 bases. Germline lookup yields CDR1 KGHDR and CDR2 SFDVKD. The CDR3 extends over 17 amino acids. In nucleotides, the CDR3 is TGTGCCACCAGTGACTTCTCGGGACTAGCGGGAGTATATGAGCAGTTCTTC. Protein: CATSDFSGLAGVYEQFF.

The table lists this clonotype with a count of one. The chain joins TRBV7-2 to TRBJ2-3; D uncertain. The CDR3 runs to 14 residues. Germline lookup yields CDR1 SGHTA and CDR2 FQGNSA. The ends were cut back, 4 bases at V and 3 bases at J, with 11 bases in the middle. The CDR3 region is CASSSNARTDTQYF. CDR3 sequence (DNA): TGTGCCAGCAGCTCGAACGCTCGGACAGATACGCAGTATTTT.

This sequence joins TRBV10-3 and TRBJ2-7; D is unclear. V dropped 2 bases and J dropped 6 bases, with 14 bases sitting between them. The CDR3 has 14 amino acids. Looked up from germline, CDR1 is ENHRY and CDR2 is SYGVKD. The chain's CDR3 is CAISEGRLAAEQYF. The CDR3 nucleotides are TGTGCCATCAGTGAGGGCAGGTTGGCCGCCGAGCAGTACTTC.

This clonotype turned up a few times. The chain couples TRBV3-1 to TRBJ2-2, with 9 bases fitting TRBD2. This CDR3 has 16 residues. Losses at the gene ends were 3 bases for V and 4 bases for J; bases not matched to a gene: 6. Germline V gene lookup returns CDR1 LGHDT and CDR2 YNNKEL (reference sequence). The CDR3: CASSHRLAGTTGELFF. The CDR3, as DNA: TGTGCCAGCAGCCACCGGCTAGCGGGAACCACCGGGGAGCTGTTTTTT.

This clonotype was found a few times. V and J are TRBV5-6 and TRBJ2-7, with D perhaps matching TRBD1 (5 bases). V dropped 0 bases and J dropped 5 bases, with 15 bases sitting between them. Germline V lookup: CDR1 SGHDT, CDR2 YYEEEE. The length of the CDR3 is 15 residues. In DNA, the CDR3 is TGTGCCAGCAGCTTGGATCCAGGGAAGCTCAACGAGCAGTACTTC. It translates to CASSLDPGKLNEQYF.

In its sample, this clonotype was seen many times. The V gene is TRBV20-1, the J gene TRBJ2-7; tentative D call: TRBD1 (5 bases). The CDR3 has 15 residues. Trimming removed 4 bases from V and 0 bases from J, with 16 bases in between. Germline CDR1 DFQATT, CDR2 SNEGSKA (reference sequence). CDR3 region: CSATRQFRGSYEQYF. The DNA of the CDR3 is TGCAGTGCTACTCGACAGTTTAGGGGCTCCTACGAGCAGTACTTC.

The chain has TRBV5-1 and TRBJ2-2, with TRBD1 identical over 8 bases. The junction had 12 bases not matched to a gene; V was cut back by 5 bases and J by 6 bases. Looked up from germline, CDR1 is SGHRS and CDR2 is YFSETQ. CDR3 length equals 16 residues. The CDR3 DNA reads as TGCGCCAGCAGTCCCTCAGGGGGCGCTTTTGCCGGGGAGCTGTTTTTT. Protein sequence: CASSPSGGAFAGELFF. Full variable domain (missing parts from reference TRBV5-1 and TRBJ2-2): KAGVTQTPRYLIKTRGQQVTLSCSPISGHRSVSWYQQTPGQGLQFLFEYFSETQRNKGNFPGRFSGRQFSNSRSEMNVSTLELGDSALYLCASSPSGGAFAGELFFGEGSRLTVL.

The chain couples TRBV12-3 or TRBV12-4 to TRBJ1-4, with D maybe TRBD1 (5 bases). The CDR3 is 15 amino acids. V was shortened by 4 bases and J by 7 bases, with 16 bases between the two germline ends. Written as DNA, the CDR3 is TGTGCCAGCAGTTCCAAATATTCGGGGGGTGAAAAACTGTTTTTT. Its protein product is CASSSKYSGGEKLFF.

The V and J genes are TRBV28 and TRBJ2-1; tentative D call: TRBD2 (6 bases). V shed 8 bases and J shed 3 bases, with 14 bases lying between them. There are 14 residues in the CDR3. Per germline, CDR1 MDHEN and CDR2 SYDVKM. The CDR3 sequence is CASGFNGGYNEQFF. The CDR3, as DNA: TGTGCCAGCGGCTTCAACGGGGGCTACAATGAGCAGTTCTTC.

In this sample, this clonotype turned up many times. The chain employs TRBV20-1 and TRBJ2-2; tentatively, D is TRBD1 (6 bases). This CDR3 region has 13 residues. Germline V CDR1 and CDR2: DFQATT, SNEGSKA (reference sequence). The ends were cut back, 4 bases at V and 6 bases at J, with 12 bases in the middle. In DNA, the CDR3 is TGCAGTGCTACCCAGGGGCGGGCCGGGGAGCTGTTTTTT. This sequence encodes CSATQGRAGELFF.

V is TRBV25-1 and J is TRBJ2-1; 9 positions match TRBD1. The CDR3 spans 14 residues. V shed 10 bases and J 8 bases; nucleotides not matched to a gene: 12. The germline V gene has CDR1 MGHDK and CDR2 SYGVNS. The CDR3 DNA reads TGTGCCACCGCAACAGGGGGCTTGTACGATGAGCAGTTCTTC. Residues: CATATGGLYDEQFF.

This clonotype was counted only a few times. The chain employs TRBV7-9 and TRBJ1-5; D perhaps matches TRBD1 (6 bases). Germline CDR1 SEHNR, CDR2 FQNEAQ (reference sequence). This CDR3 comprises 15 residues. The V end was cut by 5 bases, the J end by 0 bases, with 11 bases between. CDR3 nucleotides: TGTGCCAGCAGCGTACAGGGTGATAGCAATCAGCCCCAGCATTTT. Amino acids: CASSVQGDSNQPQHF.

The rearrangement uses TRBV28 and TRBJ1-2, with 9 bases matching TRBD1. Germline V gene data show CDR1 as MDHEN and CDR2 as SYDVKM. With 10 bases clipped from V and 1 base from J, the junction kept 7 bases outside the gene matches. The CDR3 has 14 residues. CDR3 coding DNA: TGTGCCACGGGACAGGGATATAATAACTATGGCTACACCTTC. Encoded protein: CATGQGYNNYGYTF.

This clonotype was seen more than once but under ten times. V and J are TRBV7-6 and TRBJ2-1, with D possibly being TRBD1 or TRBD2 (5 bases each). The CDR3 is 16 residues long. Trimming shortened V by 1 base and J by 0 bases, and 10 bases separated the two germline ends. Germline assignment: CDR1 SGHVS and CDR2 FNYEAQ. This CDR3 reads CASSLVWGRSYNEQFF. The CDR3 nucleotides are TGTGCCAGCAGCTTAGTGTGGGGACGCTCCTACAATGAGCAGTTCTTC.

V usage is TRBV20-1 and J usage is TRBJ2-3, with 8 nucleotides matching TRBD2. This CDR3 spans 14 amino acids. Trimming at V came to 6 bases and at J to 4 bases, leaving 9 bases not matched to a gene. Germline loops: CDR1 DFQATT, CDR2 SNEGSKA (reference sequence). The DNA of the CDR3 is TGCAGTGCGAACGGGAGGGCCGGGGCAGATACGCAGTATTTT. This codes for CSANGRAGADTQYF.

The rearrangement links TRBV7-9 to TRBJ2-1; TRBD2 matches 7 bases. V trimming: 2 bases; J trimming: 8 bases; junction bases outside the gene matches: 9. The CDR3 covers 15 residues. In germline, CDR1 is SEHNR, CDR2 FQNEAQ (reference sequence). In DNA form, the CDR3 reads TGTGCCAGCAGCTTATGGGGGGGAGATGAGGATGAGCAGTTCTTC. It codes for CASSLWGGDEDEQFF. The full variable domain, its missing parts supplied by reference TRBV7-9 and TRBJ2-1, is DTGVSQNPRHKITKRGQNVTFRCDPISEHNRLYWYRQTLGQGPEFLTYFQNEAQLEKSRLLSDRFSAERPKGSFSTLEIQRTEQGDSAMYLCASSLWGGDEDEQFFGPGTRLTVL.

This clonotype was detected many times. The chain employs TRBV6-1 and TRBJ2-3, with D tentatively TRBD2 (6 bases). The CDR3 has 15 amino acids. The germline CDR1 and CDR2 sequences are MNHNS and SASEGT. V was pared by 5 bases and J by 5 bases, with 17 bases between. CDR3 residues: CASSLGGGVVDTQYF. As DNA, the CDR3 is TGTGCCAGCAGTCTAGGAGGCGGGGTGGTAGATACGCAGTATTTT.

In DNA, the CDR3 is TGTGCCAGCAGTTATAGGTCAGGGGGCTACGAGCAGTACTTC. It encodes CASSYRSGGYEQYF. V is TRBV6-5 and J is TRBJ2-7, with 7 bases aligning to TRBD1. Germline trimming cut 3 bases from V and 3 bases from J; bases unmatched to any gene: 5. Germline V gene lookup returns CDR1 MNHEY and CDR2 SVGAGI. CDR3 length: 14 residues.

In the case of this clonotype: A read error may explain this, as a much larger clone is one base away. The chain links TRBV6-5 to TRBJ2-1, with 7 nucleotides matching TRBD2. Germline V gene data show CDR1 as MNHEY and CDR2 as SVGAGI. The CDR3 consists of 15 residues. In DNA, the CDR3 is TGTGTCAGCAGTTACTGGGGGGGGTCCTACAATGAGCAGTTCTTC. Protein product: CVSSYWGGSYNEQFF.